This TCR beta chain was sequenced in a study of T cell changes during pregnancy in multiple sclerosis. In germline, CDR1 is MRHNA, CDR2 SNTAGT. The V end lost 5 bases, the J end lost 0 bases, and 28 bases lay between the germline ends. This CDR3 region has 20 residues. This clone was observed a handful of times. The data were produced by immunoSEQ multiplex PCR, yet TCRdb's version contains in-frame clones alone and is incomplete. The table shows roughly 40,000 clones, with roughly 90% occurring only once. The receptor was derived from a female donor with multiple sclerosis, enrolled in a pregnancy study. The specimen comprised CD8+ T cells from peripheral blood mononuclear cells, sampled in the first trimester of pregnancy. The V call is TRBV6-4, the J call TRBJ1-2; possible D gene TRBD1, 6 bases. For the CDR3, the DNA is TGTGCCAGCAGTCCTTCAACCCCAGACAGGCCCGGCGGAACTAACTATGGCTACACCTTC. This sequence encodes CASSPSTPDRPGGTNYGYTF.